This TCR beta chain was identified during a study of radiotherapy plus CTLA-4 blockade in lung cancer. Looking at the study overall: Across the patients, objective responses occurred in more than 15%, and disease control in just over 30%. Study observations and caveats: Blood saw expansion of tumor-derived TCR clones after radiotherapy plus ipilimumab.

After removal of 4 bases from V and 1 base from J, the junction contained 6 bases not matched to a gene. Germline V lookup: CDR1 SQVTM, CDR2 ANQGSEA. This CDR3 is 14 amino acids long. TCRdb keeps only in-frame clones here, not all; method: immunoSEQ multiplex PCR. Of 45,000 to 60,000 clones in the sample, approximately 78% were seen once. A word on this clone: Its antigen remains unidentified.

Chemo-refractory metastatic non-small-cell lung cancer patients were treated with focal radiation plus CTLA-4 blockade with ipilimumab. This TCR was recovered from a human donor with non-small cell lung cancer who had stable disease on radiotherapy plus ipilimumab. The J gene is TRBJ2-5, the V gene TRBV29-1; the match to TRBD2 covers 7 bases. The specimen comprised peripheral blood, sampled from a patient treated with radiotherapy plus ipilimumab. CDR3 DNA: TGCAGCGTTGGCGTCGGGGGGAGCCAAGAGACCCAGTACTTC. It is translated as CSVGVGGSQETQYF.